The rows below give T cell receptor beta chains drawn from one sample of a study of cytomegalovirus exposure and HLA in healthy donors. Measured with immunoSEQ multiplex PCR; TCRdb has only the in-frame clones, and not every one. The repertoire consists of about 98,000 clones, with around nine tenths occurring once and the leading ten covering roughly 3.8%. The sequenced material came from PBMCs. Source of these receptors: a woman in her 30s in good health and CMV-seronegative. Both conserved end residues are part of each CDR3. Fields, in order: J gene, CDR3 length, V gene, D gene, clone size, CDR3 DNA, CDR3 protein. D genes are given only for firm matches. Not all rows give a size; the values are once, few, many and, for expanded clones, a class.

TRBJ2-1 | 10 | TRBV27 | . | . | TGTGCCAGCGGAGCTGGTGAGCAGTTCTTC | CASGAGEQFF
TRBJ2-3 | 19 | TRBV7-9 | . | . | TGTGCCAGCAGGCCACAGAGACTACAAAAAGGGTTAATCACAGATACGCAGTATTTT | CASRPQRLQKGLITDTQYF
TRBJ1-3 | 16 | TRBV5-4 | TRBD1 | . | TGTGCCAGCACTTCCGACAGGGGGCACTCTGGAAACACCATATATTTT | CASTSDRGHSGNTIYF
TRBJ2-1 | 14 | TRBV7-9 | TRBD2 | once | TGTGCCAGCAGCCCCGGGACTAGTCTCCGGGAGCAGTTCTTC | CASSPGTSLREQFF
TRBJ1-4 | 13 | TRBV27 | . | . | TGTGCCAGCCGACAGTCGAGAAGTGAAAAACTGTTTTTT | CASRQSRSEKLFF
TRBJ2-3 | 15 | TRBV5-4 | TRBD2 | . | TGTGCCAGCAGCTTGGCCACCACTAGCGCAGATACGCAGTATTTT | CASSLATTSADTQYF
TRBJ2-3 | 17 | TRBV7-3 | TRBD2 | once | TGTGCCAGCAGCGTCGGGACTAGCGGGAGATCCACAGATACGCAGTATTTT | CASSVGTSGRSTDTQYF
TRBJ1-2 | 12 | TRBV5-1 | . | . | TGCGCCAGCAGCTTGCTAGGAGATGGCTACACCTTC | CASSLLGDGYTF
TRBJ2-1 | 14 | TRBV5-1 | . | . | TGCGCCAGCAGCTTGACTCAAGTAAACAATGAGCAGTTCTTC | CASSLTQVNNEQFF
TRBJ2-1 | 19 | TRBV2 | TRBD2 | . | TGTGCCAGCCGGTTCCTGCGCGCGGGGGACCCTCGAGTAGACCATGAGCAGTTCTTC | CASRFLRAGDPRVDHEQFF
TRBJ2-7 | 13 | TRBV29-1 | TRBD1 | . | TGCAGCGTTAGGACAGGGGCCAGCTACGAGCAGTACTTC | CSVRTGASYEQYF
TRBJ2-2 | 12 | TRBV11-3 | . | . | TGTGCCAGCAGCTTCCTTCCCGGGGAGCTGTTTTTT | CASSFLPGELFF
TRBJ1-2 | 16 | TRBV6-5 | . | . | TGTGCCAGCAGTTACTCGGCAGGGGAAACGGACTATGGCTACACCTTC | CASSYSAGETDYGYTF
TRBJ1-2 | 14 | TRBV6-5 | . | . | TGTGCCAGTAGTAACTATGACAGGAACTATGGCTACACCTTC | CASSNYDRNYGYTF
TRBJ2-7 | 13 | TRBV11-3 | TRBD1 | . | TGTGCCAGCAGCTCGGACAGGGGTGGTGAGCAGTACTTC | CASSSDRGGEQYF
TRBJ2-7 | 13 | TRBV9 | . | . | TGTGCCAGCAGCGTTCCCTCGGTGCTCGGGCAGTACTTC | CASSVPSVLGQYF
TRBJ2-7 | 15 | TRBV7-2 | . | . | TGTGCCAGCAGCTTATCCGGCCAAGGGGCTCAGAAGCAGTACTTC | CASSLSGQGAQKQYF
TRBJ2-1 | 19 | TRBV9 | TRBD2 | . | TGTGCCAGCAGCGCGGGACTAGCGGGAGTTGGAAGCTCCTACAATGAGCAGTTCTTC | CASSAGLAGVGSSYNEQFF
TRBJ2-3 | 17 | TRBV28 | . | . | TGTGCCAGCAGTTTATCTGGACTACCAAGAAACACAGATACGCAGTATTTT | CASSLSGLPRNTDTQYF
TRBJ1-1 | 14 | TRBV5-3 | TRBD1 | once | TGTGCCAGAAGGCCCGGGACAGGGGATCTTGAAGCTTTCTTT | CARRPGTGDLEAFF
TRBJ2-2 | 16 | TRBV27 | TRBD2 | . | TGTGCCAGCAGTTTCGGGCGGGAGGGCCTTATCGGGGAGCTGTTTTTT | CASSFGREGLIGELFF
TRBJ2-1 | 13 | TRBV10-3 | . | once | TGTGCCATCAGTGCCGAGGTGTACAATGAGCAGTTCTTC | CAISAEVYNEQFF
TRBJ2-1 | 16 | TRBV9 | . | . | TGTGCCAGCAGCGTAGGTGGACACATAACTTACAATGAGCAGTTCTTC | CASSVGGHITYNEQFF
TRBJ1-2 | 11 | TRBV15 | . | . | TGTGCCACCAGCAGAGAGGAGGGCTACACCTTC | CATSREEGYTF
TRBJ1-2 | 15 | TRBV5-6 | TRBD1 | . | TGTGCCAGCAGCCCGCTCCCGGGACAGGGAGGGGGCTACACCTTC | CASSPLPGQGGGYTF
TRBJ2-7 | 14 | TRBV28 | . | once | TGTGCCAGCACCCCTCCGGTCCGCCACTACGAGCAGTACTTC | CASTPPVRHYEQYF
TRBJ2-5 | 16 | TRBV5-1 | TRBD2 | . | TGCGCCAGCAGCTTGGATCCCGGGGGGGCCAGAGAGACCCAGTACTTC | CASSLDPGGARETQYF
TRBJ2-4 | 13 | TRBV2 | . | . | TGTGCCACTGCAGTCCTAGCCAAAAACATTCAGTACTTC | CATAVLAKNIQYF
TRBJ2-1 | 13 | TRBV4-2 | TRBD1 | . | TGTGCCAGCAGCCAAGATATGGGACAGGAGCAGTTCTTC | CASSQDMGQEQFF
TRBJ2-7 | 14 | TRBV6-1 | TRBD1 | . | TGTGCCAGCAGTGGGACAGGCAACTCCTACGAGCAGTACTTC | CASSGTGNSYEQYF
TRBJ1-6 | 13 | TRBV10-3 | TRBD1 | once | TGTGCCGTGACTCGGGACAGGGAGTCACCCCTCCACTTT | CAVTRDRESPLHF
TRBJ1-1 | 15 | TRBV7-9 | TRBD1 | . | TGTGCCAGCAGCCGGACAGGGGTTACGAACACTGAAGCTTTCTTT | CASSRTGVTNTEAFF
TRBJ1-2 | 14 | TRBV7-3 | . | once | TGTGCCAGCAGCCCCGGTTCGCGAGCCTATGGCTACACCTTC | CASSPGSRAYGYTF
TRBJ1-5 | 11 | TRBV28 | . | . | TGTGCCAGCGGGGGGAATCAGCCCCAGCATTTT | CASGGNQPQHF
TRBJ2-2 | 15 | TRBV2 | TRBD1 | . | TGTGCCAGCAGCGCGGGACAGGGAAACACCGGGGAGCTGTTTTTT | CASSAGQGNTGELFF
TRBJ2-7 | 16 | TRBV5-6 | TRBD2 | . | TGTGCCAGCAGCTTGGGGACTAGACTCAGAACCTACGAGCAGTACTTC | CASSLGTRLRTYEQYF
TRBJ1-5 | 15 | TRBV2 | . | . | TGTGCCAGCAGTTCGACATTCTATAGCAATCAGCCCCAGCATTTT | CASSSTFYSNQPQHF
TRBJ1-5 | 15 | TRBV18 | TRBD1 | . | TGTGCCAGCTCGTGGACAGGGAATTCCAATCAGCCCCAGCATTTT | CASSWTGNSNQPQHF
TRBJ1-1 | 15 | TRBV5-1 | . | . | TGCGCCAGCCGGTTTTCGACGGGGAAGAACACTGAAGCTTTCTTT | CASRFSTGKNTEAFF
TRBJ2-3 | 14 | TRBV27 | TRBD2 | . | TGTGCCAGCAGACTAGCGGGAGTGTCGGATACGCAGTATTTT | CASRLAGVSDTQYF
TRBJ1-3 | 15 | TRBV5-6 | TRBD1 | few | TGTGCCAGCAGCTTGGACAGGGGGGCTGGAAACACCATATATTTT | CASSLDRGAGNTIYF
TRBJ2-2 | 15 | TRBV9 | . | . | TGTGCCAGCAGCATTTTTAGCGGTATCACCGGGGAGCTGTTTTTT | CASSIFSGITGELFF
TRBJ1-1 | 13 | TRBV25-1 | TRBD1 | . | TGTGCCAGCAGTCTTACAGGGGCCACTGAAGCTTTCTTT | CASSLTGATEAFF
TRBJ2-1 | 15 | TRBV15 | . | . | TGTGCCACCAGCAGAGGCCCGGGCCGAGGGAATGAGCAGTTCTTC | CATSRGPGRGNEQFF
TRBJ1-5 | 15 | TRBV19 | TRBD1 | . | TGTGCCAGTAGGCCGGACAGGGGAGGAAATCAGCCCCAGCATTTT | CASRPDRGGNQPQHF
TRBJ2-6 | 17 | TRBV6-4 | . | . | TGTGCCAGCAGTGACTCCCGGGGACACCCTGGGGCCAACGTCCTGACTTTC | CASSDSRGHPGANVLTF
TRBJ2-7 | 16 | TRBV10-2 | TRBD1 | . | TGCGCCAGCAGTGTCCCCTCAGGGGGCTACTCCTACGAGCAGTACTTC | CASSVPSGGYSYEQYF
TRBJ2-1 | 12 | TRBV11-2 | TRBD2 | . | TGTGCCAGCAGCTCTCAGGGACTAGAGCAGTTCTTC | CASSSQGLEQFF
TRBJ2-1 | 16 | TRBV5-1 | TRBD2 | . | TGCGCCAGCGCTAGCGGGGGGACGAGCTCCTACAATGAGCAGTTCTTC | CASASGGTSSYNEQFF
TRBJ2-7 | 15 | TRBV14 | TRBD1 | . | TGTGCCAGCAGCCCCGGACAGGGCGTTTCCTACGAGCAGTACTTC | CASSPGQGVSYEQYF
TRBJ2-2 | 16 | TRBV6-1 | TRBD2 | few | TGTGCCAGCAGTGCTACTAGCGGGGGGCCAGGCGGGGAGCTGTTTTTT | CASSATSGGPGGELFF
TRBJ1-2 | 13 | TRBV6-6 | . | . | TGTGCCAGCAGTTCCACAGGCGCCTATGGCTACACCTTC | CASSSTGAYGYTF
TRBJ1-5 | 15 | TRBV19 | . | . | TGTGCCAGTAGGTCTTCTTGGAGCCAAGGTCAGCCCCAGCATTTT | CASRSSWSQGQPQHF
TRBJ2-5 | 14 | TRBV27 | TRBD2 | once | TGTGCCAGCAGTTTTAGAAGCGGGGGCGAGACCCAGTACTTC | CASSFRSGGETQYF